The clone carrying this T cell receptor beta chain was found many times. Antigen: not known. Researchers took RNA transcripts and amplified the TCR beta CDR3 regions from them. First-round RT-PCR with HTBI primers amplified the TCR CDR3 region. TCRdb re-called the multiplex PCR reads through MiXCR, storing one row per CDR3 protein. Of 500,000 to 700,000 distinct CDR3 sequences listed, around 17% were seen once; the top ten hold 15% to 20%. These data come from a study of T cells in Graves' hyperthyroidism and ophthalmopathy. Regarding the study as a whole: Using 13 V-J features, a model discriminated ophthalmopathy from stable hyperthyroidism. Peripheral blood also featured most of the thyroid clonotypes expanded above 0.001.

This sequence originates from a woman aged 18-30 years with Graves' hyperthyroidism. Sequenced material: blood.

The CDR3 bases are TGTGCCAGCAGCGTAGATTGGAGGGGGATGACTGAAGCTTTCTTT. This sequence encodes CASSVDWRGMTEAFF. V gene TRBV9 combines with J gene TRBJ1-1; possibly TRBD1 for D (6 bases). The CDR3 loop spans 15 amino acids. Germline CDR1 is SGDLS and CDR2 is YYNGEE. V lost 0 bases and J 5 bases, leaving 14 bases between the germline ends. Supplemented by reference TRBV9 and TRBJ1-1, the full variable domain reads DSGVTQTPKHLITATGQRVTLRCSPRSGDLSVYWYQQSLDQGLQFLIQYYNGEERAKGNILERFSAQQFPDLHSELNLSSLELGDSALYFCASSVDWRGMTEAFFGQGTRLTVV.